Below are 20 T cell receptor beta chains sequenced from a single sample in a study of radiation and T cells in renal cell carcinoma. Sample time point: blood 4 weeks post-SBRT, at nephrectomy. This sample's treatment: 15 Gy SBRT to primary tumor, nephrectomy 4 weeks later. Clones were read by immunoSEQ multiplex PCR, and TCRdb kept only the in-frame ones, dropping some. The table has around 180,000 clones, around 89% seen once. The material was blood, obtained from a patient whose treatment included radiotherapy and nephrectomy. Every receptor here comes from a woman aged 45 to 65 with renal cell carcinoma.

The CDR3 nucleotides are TGTGCCAGCAGCTTAGATAGCGGGGGGGCCTGGGGCGAGCAGTACTTC. Its translation: CASSLDSGGAWGEQYF. The chain links TRBV7-2 to TRBJ2-7, with 11 bases lining up with TRBD2. The CDR3 covers 16 residues. The germline V gene encodes CDR1 SGHTA and CDR2 FQGNSA. With V trimmed by 1 base and J by 6 bases, 8 bases remained unmatched.

The chain employs TRBV11-2 and TRBJ2-5, with D possibly matching TRBD2 (5 bases). Germline V gene sequence: CDR1 SGHAT, CDR2 FQNNGV. The CDR3 contains 13 residues. V gave up 6 bases and J gave up 7 bases, with 15 bases separating them. The CDR3 region is CASRWTGEGTQYF. The CDR3 DNA sequence: TGTGCCAGCAGATGGACTGGAGAGGGGACCCAGTACTTC.

The CDR3 region is CATSRDPSPSTDTQYF. For the CDR3, the DNA is TGTGCCACCAGCAGAGATCCCAGCCCCAGCACAGATACGCAGTATTTT. The chain uses TRBV15 and TRBJ2-3; D unclear. This CDR3 comprises 16 residues. The germline V and J ends were trimmed by 0 bases and 0 bases, with 10 bases remaining between them. Germline V gives CDR1 LNHNV, CDR2 YYDKDF (reference sequence).

The chain uses TRBV7-2 and TRBJ2-3, with no clear D. Germline CDR1 reads SGHTA; CDR2 reads FQGNSA. V was clipped by 4 bases and J by 14 bases, with 7 bases between them. CDR3 size: 9 residues. CDR3 DNA: TGTGCCAGCAGCTCTCCGGGGTATTTT. As protein: CASSSPGYF.

The J gene is TRBJ2-7, the V gene TRBV14, with 11 nucleotides matching TRBD1. Germline-derived CDR1 and CDR2 are SGHDN and FVKESK. Unmatched junction bases numbered 9, after V lost 3 bases and J lost 8 bases. The CDR3 consists of 15 residues. The CDR3 DNA is TGTGCCAGCAGCCAGGACAGGGGGCGAGGCCTCAAGCAGTACTTC. Amino acid sequence: CASSQDRGRGLKQYF.

The chain is built from TRBV6-5 and TRBJ1-2, with a possible D match to TRBD1 (5 bases). This CDR3 has 13 amino acids. CDR1 and CDR2 from the germline V gene are MNHEY and SVGAGI. The ends were cut back, 2 bases at V and 3 bases at J, with 7 bases in the middle. CDR3 DNA: TGTGCCAGCAGTTACGAGGGGCACTATGGCTACACCTTC. Its translation: CASSYEGHYGYTF.

This chain uses TRBV14 with TRBJ2-7; no firm D call. This CDR3 comprises 11 residues. The V end was cut by 4 bases, the J end by 3 bases, with 4 bases between. CDR1 and CDR2 (germline): SGHDN, FVKESK. The CDR3 sequence is CASSRSYEQYF. For the CDR3, the DNA is TGTGCCAGCAGCCGGAGCTACGAGCAGTACTTC.

CDR3 DNA: TGTGCCAGCAGCCAATTCCCGGGACAGTATAATTCACCCCTCCACTTT. Its protein product is CASSQFPGQYNSPLHF. V and J are TRBV14 and TRBJ1-6; TRBD1 matches 7 bases. V lost 2 bases and J lost 4; bases outside the gene matches: 5. The CDR3 spans 16 residues. Germline CDR1 SGHDN, CDR2 FVKESK.

This clone was detected only a few times. The chain has TRBV5-1 and TRBJ1-2; D perhaps matches TRBD1 (5 bases). The V gene's germline CDR1 is SGHRS and CDR2 YFSETQ. The CDR3 covers 13 residues. V dropped 5 bases and J dropped 4 bases, with 12 bases sitting between them. Here the CDR3 DNA reads TGCGCCAGCAGTTTACAGGAGTTCTATGGCTACACCTTC. This encodes CASSLQEFYGYTF.

The chain carries TRBV14 and TRBJ2-5; D unclear. The V and J ends lost 3 bases and 2 bases respectively, with 16 bases between them. Germline-derived CDR1 and CDR2 are SGHDN and FVKESK. The CDR3 loop spans 16 amino acids. CDR3 amino acids: CASSQTMKAVQETQYF. Written as DNA, the CDR3 is TGTGCCAGCAGCCAGACAATGAAGGCTGTTCAAGAGACCCAGTACTTC.

This chain links TRBV20-1 with TRBJ1-1, with D unclear. The length of the CDR3 is 11 residues. Germline CDR1 is DFQATT and CDR2 is SNEGSKA (reference sequence). V shed 3 bases and J shed 10 bases, with 12 bases lying between them. The CDR3 DNA sequence: TGCAGTGCTAGGGCCAGGATACGAGCTTTCTTT. Translating gives CSARARIRAFF.

This sequence joins TRBV11-1 and TRBJ2-5; 10 bases match TRBD1. The CDR3 runs to 15 residues. Per the germline V gene, CDR1 is SGHAT and CDR2 is FQDESV (reference sequence). V trimming: 5 bases; J trimming: 5 bases; junction bases outside the gene matches: 8. The chain's CDR3 is CASSLTGGAGETQYF. Here the CDR3 DNA reads TGTGCCAGCAGCCTGACAGGGGGCGCCGGGGAGACCCAGTACTTC.

CDR3 protein: CASSFSGLAGIKNPYEQYF. The CDR3 coding sequence is TGTGCCAGCAGCTTTAGTGGACTAGCGGGAATTAAAAACCCCTACGAGCAGTACTTC. This chain uses TRBV7-8 with TRBJ2-7; the match to TRBD2 covers 12 bases. The CDR3 totals 19 residues. Trimming cost V 3 bases and J 2 bases; bases outside gene matches: 14. The germline V gene encodes CDR1 SGHVS and CDR2 FQNEAQ.

The chain carries TRBV20-1 and TRBJ1-1, with D uncertain. The CDR3 totals 11 residues. V was cut by 1 base and J by 8 bases, with 8 bases left in between. Germline V gives CDR1 DFQATT, CDR2 SNEGSKA (reference sequence). CDR3 sequence: CSARVDLEAFF. For the CDR3, the DNA is TGCAGTGCTAGAGTGGACTTGGAAGCTTTCTTT.

V gene TRBV9 combines with J gene TRBJ1-2; 8 bases are shared with TRBD1. CDR3 length equals 17 residues. Germline CDR1 and CDR2: SGDLS and YYNGEE. The V gene end was trimmed by 4 bases and the J gene end by 3 bases; junction bases not matched to a gene: 14. The CDR3 bases are TGTGCCAGCAGCCCAAGGACAGGGCTCAACGGTGACTATGGCTACACCTTC. Translation: CASSPRTGLNGDYGYTF.

This rearrangement joins TRBV28 to TRBJ2-4; D is uncertain. The CDR3 runs 12 residues. V dropped 10 bases and J dropped 1 base, with 8 bases sitting between them. The V gene's germline CDR1 is MDHEN and CDR2 SYDVKM. Here the CDR3 reads CATNGAKNIQYF. CDR3 nucleotide sequence: TGTGCCACCAACGGGGCCAAAAACATTCAGTACTTC. Supplemented by reference TRBV28 and TRBJ2-4, the full variable domain reads DVKVTQSSRYLVKRTGEKVFLECVQDMDHENMFWYRQDPGLGLRLIYFSYDVKMKEKGDIPEGYSVSREKKERFSLILESASTNQTSMYLCATNGAKNIQYFGAGTRLSVL.

V is TRBV11-2 and J is TRBJ2-3; D not certain. Looked up from germline, CDR1 is SGHAT and CDR2 is FQNNGV. V dropped 3 bases and J dropped 1 base, with 8 bases sitting between them. This CDR3 comprises 14 residues. This chain's CDR3 is CASSFDRGTDTQYF. The CDR3 DNA is TGTGCCAGCAGCTTCGATAGAGGCACAGATACGCAGTATTTT. Complete variable domain (other parts from reference TRBV11-2 and TRBJ2-3): EAGVAQSPRYKIIEKRQSVAFWCNPISGHATLYWYQQILGQGPKLLIQFQNNGVVDDSQLPKDRFSAERLKGVDSTLKIQPAKLEDSAVYLCASSFDRGTDTQYFGPGTRLTVL.

This chain uses TRBV2 with TRBJ1-2; no definite D call. The germline V and J ends were trimmed by 2 bases and 4 bases, with 17 bases remaining between them. Per the germline V gene, CDR1 is SNHLY and CDR2 is FYNNEI. The CDR3 has 16 residues. The CDR3 loop reads CASSEPGKGPSYGYTF. CDR3 nucleotide sequence: TGTGCCAGCAGTGAACCGGGGAAGGGTCCTAGCTATGGCTACACCTTC.

This sequence joins TRBV5-1 and TRBJ1-2, with 7 bases matching TRBD1. CDR1 is SGHRS, CDR2 YFSETQ, per germline. The V and J ends lost 0 bases and 10 bases, in that order; junction bases with no gene match: 6. This CDR3 is built from 13 residues. The CDR3 loop reads CASSLGAGGTYTF. CDR3 DNA: TGCGCCAGCAGCTTGGGGGCAGGGGGAACCTACACCTTC. Based on the CDR3 plus reference TRBV5-1 and TRBJ1-2, the full variable domain is KAGVTQTPRYLIKTRGQQVTLSCSPISGHRSVSWYQQTPGQGLQFLFEYFSETQRNKGNFPGRFSGRQFSNSRSEMNVSTLELGDSALYLCASSLGAGGTYTFGSGTRLTVV.

V usage is TRBV5-1 and J usage is TRBJ1-1; possibly TRBD1 for D (5 bases). The CDR3 sequence is 14 residues long. Trimming removed 2 bases at V and 7 bases at J, with 15 bases between. The germline CDR1 and CDR2 sequences are SGHRS and YFSETQ. The CDR3 DNA is TGCGCCAGCAGCTTAGACGATCGGGGGGGTGAAGCTTTCTTT. It yields the protein CASSLDDRGGEAFF.